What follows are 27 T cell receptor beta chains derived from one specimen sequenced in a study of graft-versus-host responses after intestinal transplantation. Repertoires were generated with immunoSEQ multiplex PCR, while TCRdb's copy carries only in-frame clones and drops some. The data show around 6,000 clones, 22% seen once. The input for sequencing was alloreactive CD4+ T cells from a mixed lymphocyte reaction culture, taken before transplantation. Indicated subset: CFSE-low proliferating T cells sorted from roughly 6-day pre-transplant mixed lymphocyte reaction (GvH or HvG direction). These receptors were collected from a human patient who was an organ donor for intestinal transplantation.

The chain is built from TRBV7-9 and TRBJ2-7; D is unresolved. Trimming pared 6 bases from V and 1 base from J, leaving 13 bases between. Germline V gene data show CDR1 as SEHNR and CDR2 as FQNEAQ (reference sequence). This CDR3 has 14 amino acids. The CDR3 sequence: CASSPGSPSYEQYF. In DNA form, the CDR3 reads TGTGCCAGCAGTCCCGGGTCCCCTTCCTACGAGCAGTACTTC.

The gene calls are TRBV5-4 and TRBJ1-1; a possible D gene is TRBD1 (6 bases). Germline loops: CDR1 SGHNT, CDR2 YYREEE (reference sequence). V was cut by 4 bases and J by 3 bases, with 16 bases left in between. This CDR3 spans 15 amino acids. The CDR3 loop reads CASSQRGARDTEAFF. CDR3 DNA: TGTGCCAGCAGCCAGAGGGGGGCGCGGGACACTGAAGCTTTCTTT.

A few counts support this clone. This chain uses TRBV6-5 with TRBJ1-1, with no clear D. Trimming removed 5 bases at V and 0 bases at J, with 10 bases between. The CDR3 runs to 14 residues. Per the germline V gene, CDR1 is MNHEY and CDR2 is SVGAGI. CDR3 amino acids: CASSVWQVNTEAFF. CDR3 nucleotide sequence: TGTGCCAGCAGTGTTTGGCAAGTGAACACTGAAGCTTTCTTT.

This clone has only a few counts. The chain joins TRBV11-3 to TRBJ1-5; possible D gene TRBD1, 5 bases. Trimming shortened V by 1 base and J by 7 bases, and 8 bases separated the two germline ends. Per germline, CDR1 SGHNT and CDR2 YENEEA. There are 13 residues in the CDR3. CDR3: CASSLARGQPQHF. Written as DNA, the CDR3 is TGTGCCAGCAGCTTAGCCCGGGGGCAGCCCCAGCATTTT.

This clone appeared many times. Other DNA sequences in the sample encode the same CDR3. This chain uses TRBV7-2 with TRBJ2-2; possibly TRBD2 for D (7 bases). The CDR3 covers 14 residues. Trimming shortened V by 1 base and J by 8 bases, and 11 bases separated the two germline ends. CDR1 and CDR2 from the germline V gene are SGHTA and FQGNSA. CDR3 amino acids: CASSLEGGAGELFF. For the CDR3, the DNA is TGTGCCAGCAGCTTAGAAGGGGGGGCGGGGGAGCTGTTTTTT. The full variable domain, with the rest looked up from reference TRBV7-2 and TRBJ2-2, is GAGVSQSPSNKVTEKGKDVELRCDPISGHTALYWYRQSLGQGLEFLIYFQGNSAPDKSGLPSDRFSAERTGGSVSTLTIQRTQQEDSAVYLCASSLEGGAGELFFGEGSRLTVL.

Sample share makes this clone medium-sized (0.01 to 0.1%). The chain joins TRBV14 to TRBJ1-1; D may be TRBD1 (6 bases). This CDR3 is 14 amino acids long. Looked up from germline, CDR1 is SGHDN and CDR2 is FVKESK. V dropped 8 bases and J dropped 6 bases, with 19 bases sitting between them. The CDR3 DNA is TGTGCCAGCGCATACGATCAGGGGCCCGCTGAAGCTTTCTTT. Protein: CASAYDQGPAEAFF.

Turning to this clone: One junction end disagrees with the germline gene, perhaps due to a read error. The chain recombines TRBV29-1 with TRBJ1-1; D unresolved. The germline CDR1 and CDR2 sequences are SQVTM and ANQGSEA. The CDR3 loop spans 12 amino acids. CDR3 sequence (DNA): TGCAGCGTTGCAGAGTCTGACACTGAGGCTTTCTTT. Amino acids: CSVAESDTEAFF.

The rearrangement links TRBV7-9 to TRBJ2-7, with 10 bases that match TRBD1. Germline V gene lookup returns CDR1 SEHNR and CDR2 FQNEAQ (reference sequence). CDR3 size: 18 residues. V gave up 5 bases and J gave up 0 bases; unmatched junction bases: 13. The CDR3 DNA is TGTGCCAGCAGCACGTCCGGGACAGGGGAGTGGGCCTCCTACGAGCAGTACTTC. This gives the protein CASSTSGTGEWASYEQYF.

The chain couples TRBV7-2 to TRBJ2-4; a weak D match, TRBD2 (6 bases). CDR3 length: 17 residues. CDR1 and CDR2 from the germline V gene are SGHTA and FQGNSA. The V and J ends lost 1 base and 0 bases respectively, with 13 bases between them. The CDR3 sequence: CASSLVAEGVAKNIQYF. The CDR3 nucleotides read TGTGCCAGCAGCTTAGTGGCGGAGGGCGTAGCCAAAAACATTCAGTACTTC.

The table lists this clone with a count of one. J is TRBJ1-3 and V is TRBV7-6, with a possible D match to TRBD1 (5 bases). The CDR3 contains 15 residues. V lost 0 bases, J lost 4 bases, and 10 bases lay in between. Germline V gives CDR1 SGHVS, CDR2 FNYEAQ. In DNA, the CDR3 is TGTGCCAGCAGCTTAGCCCCGGGGGGAGGAAACACCATATATTTT. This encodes CASSLAPGGGNTIYF.

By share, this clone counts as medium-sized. The CDR3 region has the DNA TGTGCCATCTCATCGGGACTAGCGGGAGATACGCAGTATTTT. Amino acid sequence: CAISSGLAGDTQYF. V gene TRBV10-3 combines with J gene TRBJ2-3, with 12 bases matching TRBD2. Germline CDR1 ENHRY, CDR2 SYGVKD. This CDR3 spans 14 amino acids. V shed 8 bases and J 5 bases; nucleotides not matched to a gene: 5.

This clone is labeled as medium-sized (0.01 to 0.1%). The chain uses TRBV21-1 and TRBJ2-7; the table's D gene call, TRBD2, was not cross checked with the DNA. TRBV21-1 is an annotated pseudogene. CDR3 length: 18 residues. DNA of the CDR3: TGTGCCAGCAGCAAAGTAGGATGGGAGGGGACCCCCTCCTACGAGCAGTACTTC. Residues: CASSKVGWEGTPSYEQYF.

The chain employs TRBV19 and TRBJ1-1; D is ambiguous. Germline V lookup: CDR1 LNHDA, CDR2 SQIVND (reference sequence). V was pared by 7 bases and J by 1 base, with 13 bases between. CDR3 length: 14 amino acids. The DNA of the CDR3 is TGTGCCAGTACCAAAACGACCTCGAACACTGAAGCTTTCTTT. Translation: CASTKTTSNTEAFF.

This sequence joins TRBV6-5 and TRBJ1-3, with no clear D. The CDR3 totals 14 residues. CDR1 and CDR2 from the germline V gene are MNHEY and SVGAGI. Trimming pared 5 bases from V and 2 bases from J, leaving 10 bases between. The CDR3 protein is CASSEVYTGNTIYF. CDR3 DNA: TGTGCCAGCAGTGAAGTCTACACTGGAAACACCATATATTTT.

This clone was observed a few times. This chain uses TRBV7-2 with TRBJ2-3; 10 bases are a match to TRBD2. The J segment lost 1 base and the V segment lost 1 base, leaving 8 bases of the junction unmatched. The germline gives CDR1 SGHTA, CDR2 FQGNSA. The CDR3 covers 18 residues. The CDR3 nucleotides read TGTGCCAGCAGCTTAGACATAGCGGGGGGACCTGGCACAGATACGCAGTATTTT. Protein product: CASSLDIAGGPGTDTQYF.

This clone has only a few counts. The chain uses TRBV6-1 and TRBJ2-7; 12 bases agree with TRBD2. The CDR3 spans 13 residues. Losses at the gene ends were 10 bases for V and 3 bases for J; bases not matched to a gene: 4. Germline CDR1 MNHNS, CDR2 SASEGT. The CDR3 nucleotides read TGTGCCACCCGGACTAGCGGGGACTACGAGCAGTACTTC. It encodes CATRTSGDYEQYF.

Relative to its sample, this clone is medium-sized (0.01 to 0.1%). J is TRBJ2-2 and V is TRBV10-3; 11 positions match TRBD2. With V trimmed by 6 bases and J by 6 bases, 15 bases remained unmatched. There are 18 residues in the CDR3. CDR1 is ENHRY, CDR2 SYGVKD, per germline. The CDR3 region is CAISLDSSSGGSAGELFF. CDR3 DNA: TGTGCCATCAGCTTGGACAGTTCTAGCGGGGGGTCCGCCGGGGAGCTGTTTTTT.

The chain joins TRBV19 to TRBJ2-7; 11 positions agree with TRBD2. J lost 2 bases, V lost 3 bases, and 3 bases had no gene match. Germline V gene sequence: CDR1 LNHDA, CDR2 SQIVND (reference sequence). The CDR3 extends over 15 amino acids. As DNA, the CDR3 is TGTGCCAGTAGTATCGGGGGACTAGCGGCCTACGAGCAGTACTTC. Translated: CASSIGGLAAYEQYF.

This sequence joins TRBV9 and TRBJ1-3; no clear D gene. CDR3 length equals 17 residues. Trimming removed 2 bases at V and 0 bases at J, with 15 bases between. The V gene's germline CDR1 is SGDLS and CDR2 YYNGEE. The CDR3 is CASSVSPGANSGNTIYF. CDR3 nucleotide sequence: TGTGCCAGCAGCGTCTCTCCGGGCGCAAACTCTGGAAACACCATATATTTT.

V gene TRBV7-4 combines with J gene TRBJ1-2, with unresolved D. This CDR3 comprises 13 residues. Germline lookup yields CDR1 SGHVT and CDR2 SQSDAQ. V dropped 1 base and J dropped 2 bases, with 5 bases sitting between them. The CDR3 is CASSLETNYGYTF. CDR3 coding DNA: TGTGCCAGCAGCTTAGAAACGAACTATGGCTACACCTTC.

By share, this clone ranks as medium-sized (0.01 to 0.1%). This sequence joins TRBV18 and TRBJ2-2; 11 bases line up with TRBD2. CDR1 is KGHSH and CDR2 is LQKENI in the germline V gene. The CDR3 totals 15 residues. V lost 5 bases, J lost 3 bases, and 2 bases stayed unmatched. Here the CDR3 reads CASSKGLADTGELFF. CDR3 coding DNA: TGTGCCAGCTCAAAGGGACTAGCGGACACCGGGGAGCTGTTTTTT. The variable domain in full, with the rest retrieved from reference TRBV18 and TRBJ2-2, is NAGVMQNPRHLVRRRGQEARLRCSPMKGHSHVYWYRQLPEEGLKFMVYLQKENIIDESGMPKERFSAEFPKEGPSILRIQQVVRGDSAAYFCASSKGLADTGELFFGEGSRLTVL.

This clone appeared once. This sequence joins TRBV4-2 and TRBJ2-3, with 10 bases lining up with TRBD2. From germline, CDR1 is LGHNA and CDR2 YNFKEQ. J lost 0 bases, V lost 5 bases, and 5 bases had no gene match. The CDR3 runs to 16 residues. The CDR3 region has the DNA TGTGCCAGCAGCATATTAGCGGGGGGAAGCACAGATACGCAGTATTTT. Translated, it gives CASSILAGGSTDTQYF.

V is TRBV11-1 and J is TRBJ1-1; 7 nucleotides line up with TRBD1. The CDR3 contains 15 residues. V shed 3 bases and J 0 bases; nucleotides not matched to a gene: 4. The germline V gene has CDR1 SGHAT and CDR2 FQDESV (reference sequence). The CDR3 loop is CASSFAGTVNTEAFF. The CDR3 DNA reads TGTGCCAGCAGCTTCGCCGGGACAGTGAACACTGAAGCTTTCTTT.

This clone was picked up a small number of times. CDR3 sequence: CASSLIGGGSPLHF. CDR3 coding DNA: TGTGCCAGCAGCTTGATTGGCGGGGGATCACCCCTCCACTTT. This chain links TRBV5-6 with TRBJ1-6, with D possibly TRBD1 on 5 matching bases. The CDR3 is 14 residues long. With 1 base removed from V and 10 bases from J, the gap between germline ends came to 12 bases. Germline V gives CDR1 SGHDT, CDR2 YYEEEE.

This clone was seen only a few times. CDR3 DNA: TGTGCCAGCCACCGCGGCGGAGGGATTTTCTATGGCTACACCTTC. Translated: CASHRGGGIFYGYTF. V usage is TRBV6-1 and J usage is TRBJ1-2; D call uncertain. The germline V gene encodes CDR1 MNHNS and CDR2 SASEGT. This CDR3 comprises 15 residues. The V end was cut by 8 bases, the J end by 4 bases, with 20 bases between.

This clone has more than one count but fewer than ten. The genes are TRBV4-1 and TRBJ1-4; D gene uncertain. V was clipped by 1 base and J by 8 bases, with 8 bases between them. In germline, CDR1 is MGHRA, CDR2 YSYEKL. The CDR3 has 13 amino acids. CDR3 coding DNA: TGCGCCAGCAGCCAAGCGACAACGGAAAAACTGTTTTTT. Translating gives CASSQATTEKLFF.

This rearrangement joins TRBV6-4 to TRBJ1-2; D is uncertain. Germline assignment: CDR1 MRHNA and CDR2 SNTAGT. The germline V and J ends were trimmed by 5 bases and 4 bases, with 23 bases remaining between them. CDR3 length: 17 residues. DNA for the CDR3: TGTGCCAGCAGTCGGGGTTACCCACACGGAAAGACCTATGGCTACACCTTC. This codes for CASSRGYPHGKTYGYTF.